This TCR beta chain came from a study of cytomegalovirus exposure and HLA in healthy donors (dated by TCRdb to the late 2010s). Background on the whole study: According to an earlier analysis of a few hundred of the donors, roughly 180 million T cells yielded approximately 120 million unique TCR beta sequences and about 280 Gb of sequence data. An early release covering about 600 HLA-typed donors comprised about 300 gigabases of sequencing data and around 80 million unique TCR sequences. The genetic ancestry cluster associated with self-reported Caucasian donors included around 76% of the 398 genotyped donors. The aim of the study was to test whether cataloging public T cell receptors could identify signatures of past pathogen exposure. Using immunosequencing, the study profiled T cell repertoires from roughly 650 subjects and related those repertoires to cytomegalovirus serostatus. In addition to the first cohort of roughly 670 subjects, a separate validation cohort of some 120 different subjects was used. The study combined high-throughput TCR immunosequencing, statistical association of individual TCRs with disease status, and machine learning to predict cytomegalovirus infection status. A later analysis re-examined previously published TCR beta repertoires from several hundred donors and added high-resolution HLA genotyping to investigate patterns of TCR occurrence. In the later analysis, no new phenotypic data were used to find candidate immune exposures; instead, reliance was placed on TCR beta sequences and their occurrence across donors. An earlier analysis of 587 of the donors used high-throughput TCR beta sequencing to judge whether each TCR beta V gene segment behaved as functional or pseudogenic. Donor age, sex, ethnicity and CMV serostatus were compiled alongside the repertoire data. A later genetic analysis used genome-wide SNP genotypes for about 60% of the roughly 700 donors, treating that subset as a discovery cohort. All discovery cohort repertoires had been generated on a single sequencing platform. HLA typing included class I and class II loci at four-digit resolution. The number of typed donors differed by locus: roughly 629-640 for A, B, C, DRB1 and DQB1; approximately 520 for DQA1; around 610 for DPA1; and about 470 for DPB1. Roughly 5 DR-DQ haplotypes were handled as single units for association and clustering, since linkage in the cohort was strong. Among about 390 genotyped donors of the cohort, an average of 235,054 unique TCR beta nucleotide sequences were sequenced per donor, about a sixth of them non-productive. General conclusions and limits of the study: According to a later analysis, parvovirus B19, influenza, CMV and Epstein-Barr virus appeared linked to several top co-occurrence clusters. A later analysis found that most CMV-associated TCR beta chains appeared HLA-restricted, with HLA associations seemingly driven largely by CMV exposure. The earlier analysis of approximately 540 of the donors excluded roughly 17 rarely observed V segments, including chromosome 9 orphons, because counts were too low. In a later analysis, over 15,000 TCR beta sequences were associated with specific HLA alleles at a false discovery rate of 0.05. According to a later genetic analysis, donors in an Asian-associated ancestry cluster had fewer N-insertions in productive TCRs than the approximately 670-donor mean. While some public TCRs were present in many individuals, most TCR sequences turned up only very rarely across donors. Roughly uniform sequencing depth across donors was assumed in presence/absence analyses, although this assumption may not hold. Some IMGT-functional V segments, including TRBV6-2 and TRBV6-3, could not be told apart with the 87-base-pair reads, so those segments were excluded. When HLA alleles, especially DR and DQ, strongly co-occurred, attributing TCR associations to individual alleles was difficult. Immune exposure information for the cohort was limited to CMV serostatus. A further reported finding was that TCR beta sequences accurately predicted the HLA-A and HLA-B alleles for most subjects in the first cohort. A later analysis found that HLA-associated TCR beta chains were more clonally expanded and had lower generation probabilities than equally common non-associated chains. The authors suggested that the approach could potentially be extended to other disease states and immunological phenotypes. HLA typing was unavailable for some donors at each locus, so association tests used only the typed subset. In an earlier analysis of around 500 of the donors, most TCR beta V segments appeared in productive rearrangements about 87% or about 30% of the time, broadly matching IMGT annotations. In both the original and validation cohorts, the classifier was reported to diagnose cytomegalovirus status with high specificity and sensitivity. In a later analysis, TCR association rates were found to vary across HLA loci, with the most associated TCRs seen for DRB1 alleles and the fewest for HLA-C alleles. In a later genetic analysis, a missense DCLRE1C variant was associated with V-gene and J-gene trimming of TCR beta chains, and the association was replicated in an independent cohort. A group of highly shared sequence variants was considered likely to be a technical artifact of the sequencing pipeline. A few of the identified cytomegalovirus-associated TCR beta chains were confirmed in vitro to be specific for cytomegalovirus antigens. Linkage disequilibrium might explain the correlated functional status among segregating V segments, but an unknown experimental factor could not be ruled out. The cohort was sequenced for TCR beta chains only, and without alpha or paired-chain data the features that could be detected were limited. The study gave a list of some 150 TCR beta chains associated with cytomegalovirus.

Concerning this clone itself: Its specific antigen is unknown. There are no base qualities to consult, and no much larger clone falls within one base.

Library generation was performed with the immunoSEQ multiplex PCR assay. For the multiplex PCR, a mixture combining 60 forward primers for TCR Vbeta segments and 13 reverse primers for TCR Jbeta segments was used. Amplification of the CDR3 region of rearranged TCR beta genes was performed with a multiplex PCR assay on genomic DNA. The Illumina HiSeq System was used to sequence the amplified TCR beta libraries as 87-base-pair reads. The study's own analysis went as follows. A later analysis tallied around 80 million unique TCR beta chains across the 610 or so repertoires, and about 10 million of those chains were shared by two or more donors. To remove PCR and sequencing errors, raw reads were error-corrected and collapsed into unique sequences using a nearest-neighbor algorithm that merged closely related sequences. CDR3 sequences were aligned to IMGT reference sequences to assign V, D and J gene segments. Each retained sequence needed at least a six-nucleotide match to both a V gene segment and a J gene segment. Rearrangements were classified as productive when the CDR3 lacked stop codons and remained in frame with V and J, and all other rearrangements were classified as non-productive. Following IMGT convention, CDR3 was defined as the stretch from the second conserved V-encoded cysteine up to the conserved J-encoded phenylalanine. The earlier analysis of 500 to 650 of the donors excluded any sequence lacking an unambiguous match to a single V gene segment. In an earlier analysis of more than 500 of the donors, a V segment was called functional when productive rearrangements were above 56.7%, and segregating when the standard deviation between donors exceeded 5%. A statistical classification framework was developed to diagnose cytomegalovirus status using the catalog of TCR beta chain sequences. In a later analysis, V and J genes were assigned by comparing TCR nucleotide sequences against IMGT/GENE-DB human TR gene sequences. Using the TCRdist pipeline, a later analysis assigned CDR3 sequences along with most-parsimonious VDJ recombination scenarios. In a later analysis, every TCR beta chain was defined by the combination of its CDR3 amino acid sequence and its V-gene family, and reads without a unique V-gene family were dropped. A later analysis removed 592 highly shared, low-generation-probability nucleotide sequences to deal with suspected cross-contamination and a sequencing artifact. In a later analysis, a clonal expansion index for each public chain was calculated from normalized within-repertoire ranks of inferred template counts. In a later analysis, generation probabilities were computed using a VDJ recombination model fitted to out-of-frame rearrangements, and the results were checked against IGoR. A later analysis scored TCR-TCR, TCR-HLA and TCR-CMV co-occurrence with hypergeometric tests, applying a repertoire-size bias correction to TCR pairs. In a later analysis, false discovery rates were estimated by permuting HLA or CMV assignments 20 times. In a later analysis, co-occurring TCRs were grouped using DBSCAN, with TCRdist sequence similarity added in when clustering inside HLA-allele-positive subsets. For co-occurrence clustering, repertoires with fewer than 30,000 or more than 120,000 public chains were excluded, along with roughly 5 repertoires with anomalous nucleotide sharing. TCRdb's version of the immuneACCESS table is confined to in-frame rearrangements and falls short of the full clone set. An unresolved V gene accounts for under half of the shortfall where checked; the remainder is of unknown origin. For V, J and clone size, that table is used; D and trimming come from the DNA. This sample lists more than 80,000 clones; 78% were detected once. The ten top clones hold 5.5% to 7% of the sample.

Trimming costs V 8 bases and J 11 bases, and their ends lie 13 bases apart. Including cysteine and phenylalanine, the CDR3 has 11 amino acids. Only CDR3 DNA is held: 33 bases, read in frame from base 1. The germline V gene encodes CDR1 MNHEY and CDR2 SMNVEV (reference sequence). The cohort comprised some 680 healthy bone marrow donors. At the time of sampling, every cohort member was nominally healthy, though immune exposures that went unrecorded were likely present. The donor was CMV seropositive and was included in the group of some 290 seropositive cohort members. A peripheral blood sample was collected from each donor, and TCR beta sequencing was performed on peripheral blood mononuclear cells. The Qiagen DNeasy Blood Extraction Kit was used to extract genomic DNA from the blood cell samples.

The V and J genes are TRBV27 and TRBJ1-5; the D gene assignment is ambiguous. Material: PBMCs. The clonotype comes from a man between 18 and 35 years old in good health and CMV-seropositive. The DNA sequence reads TGTGCCAGCGGAGTGAGAATAGCCCAGCATTTT. This encodes CASGVRIAQHF.